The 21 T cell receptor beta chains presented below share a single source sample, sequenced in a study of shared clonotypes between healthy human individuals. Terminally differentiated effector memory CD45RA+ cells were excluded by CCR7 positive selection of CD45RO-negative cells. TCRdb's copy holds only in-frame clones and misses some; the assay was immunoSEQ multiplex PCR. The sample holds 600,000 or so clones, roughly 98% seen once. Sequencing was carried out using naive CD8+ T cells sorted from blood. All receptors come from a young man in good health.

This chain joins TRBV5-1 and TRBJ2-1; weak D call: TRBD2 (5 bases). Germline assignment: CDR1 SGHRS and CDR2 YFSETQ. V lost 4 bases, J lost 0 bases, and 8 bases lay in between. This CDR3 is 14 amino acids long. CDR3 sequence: CASSHTSSYNEQFF. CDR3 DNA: TGCGCCAGCAGCCACACTAGCTCCTACAATGAGCAGTTCTTC.

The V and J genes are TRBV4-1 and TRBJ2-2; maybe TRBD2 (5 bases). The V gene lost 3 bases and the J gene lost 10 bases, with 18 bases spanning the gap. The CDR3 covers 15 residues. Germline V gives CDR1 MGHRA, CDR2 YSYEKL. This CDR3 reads CASSHAPGNLEELFF. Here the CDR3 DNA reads TGCGCCAGCAGCCATGCCCCCGGGAACCTAGAGGAGCTGTTTTTT.

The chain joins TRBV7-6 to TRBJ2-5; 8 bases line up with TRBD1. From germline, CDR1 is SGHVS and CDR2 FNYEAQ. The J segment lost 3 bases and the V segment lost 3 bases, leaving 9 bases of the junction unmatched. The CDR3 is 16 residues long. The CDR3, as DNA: TGTGCCAGCAGCTTTCCGACAGGGGCATTGGAAGAGACCCAGTACTTC. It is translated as CASSFPTGALEETQYF.

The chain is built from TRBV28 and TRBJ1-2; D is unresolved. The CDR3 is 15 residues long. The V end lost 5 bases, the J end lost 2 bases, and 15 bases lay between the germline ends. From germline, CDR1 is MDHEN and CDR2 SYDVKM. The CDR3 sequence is CASSPYWGENYGYTF. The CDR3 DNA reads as TGTGCCAGCAGTCCCTATTGGGGTGAGAACTATGGCTACACCTTC.

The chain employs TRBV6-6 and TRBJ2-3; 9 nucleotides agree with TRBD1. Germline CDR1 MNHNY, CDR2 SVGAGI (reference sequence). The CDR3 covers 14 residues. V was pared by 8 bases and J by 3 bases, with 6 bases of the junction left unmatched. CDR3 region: CASGRTGVTDTQYF. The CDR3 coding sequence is TGTGCCAGCGGAAGGACAGGGGTAACAGATACGCAGTATTTT.

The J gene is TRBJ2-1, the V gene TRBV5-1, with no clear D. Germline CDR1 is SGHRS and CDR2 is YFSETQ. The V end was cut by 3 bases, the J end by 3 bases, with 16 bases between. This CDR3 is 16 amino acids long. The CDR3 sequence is CASSWKSFDDYNEQFF. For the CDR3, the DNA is TGCGCCAGCAGCTGGAAATCGTTCGACGACTACAATGAGCAGTTCTTC.

As DNA, the CDR3 is TGTGCCAGCAGCTTATCTGGACAGGGCCCAGTAAAAGAGACCCAGTACTTC. This encodes CASSLSGQGPVKETQYF. The V gene is TRBV7-9, the J gene TRBJ2-5; 8 bases map to TRBD1. Germline V gives CDR1 SEHNR, CDR2 FQNEAQ (reference sequence). J was trimmed by 3 bases and V by 2 bases; bases with no gene match: 11. There are 17 residues in the CDR3.

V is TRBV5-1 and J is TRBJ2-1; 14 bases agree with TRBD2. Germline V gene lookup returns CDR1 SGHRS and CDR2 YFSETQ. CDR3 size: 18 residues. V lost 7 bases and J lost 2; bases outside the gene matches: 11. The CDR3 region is CASRPGTSGRGTYNEQFF. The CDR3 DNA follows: TGCGCCAGCCGTCCGGGGACTAGCGGGAGAGGGACCTACAATGAGCAGTTCTTC.

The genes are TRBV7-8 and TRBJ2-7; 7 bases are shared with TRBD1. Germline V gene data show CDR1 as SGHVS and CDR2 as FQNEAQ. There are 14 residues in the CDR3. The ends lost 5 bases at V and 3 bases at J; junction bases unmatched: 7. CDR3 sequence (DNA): TGTGCCAGCAGCCCGCGGCCAGGGGGCTACGAGCAGTACTTC. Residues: CASSPRPGGYEQYF.

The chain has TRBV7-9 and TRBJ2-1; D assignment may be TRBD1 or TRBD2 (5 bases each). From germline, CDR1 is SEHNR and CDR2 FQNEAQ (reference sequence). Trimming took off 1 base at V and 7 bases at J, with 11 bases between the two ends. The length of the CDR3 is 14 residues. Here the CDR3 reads CASSLESGTNEQFF. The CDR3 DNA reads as TGTGCCAGCAGCTTAGAATCAGGGACGAATGAGCAGTTCTTC.

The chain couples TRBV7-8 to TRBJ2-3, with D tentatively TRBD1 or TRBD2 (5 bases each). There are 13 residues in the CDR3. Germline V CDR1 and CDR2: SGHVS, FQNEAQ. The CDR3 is CAVLRGSTDTQYF. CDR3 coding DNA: TGTGCTGTCCTCCGGGGCAGCACAGATACGCAGTATTTT.

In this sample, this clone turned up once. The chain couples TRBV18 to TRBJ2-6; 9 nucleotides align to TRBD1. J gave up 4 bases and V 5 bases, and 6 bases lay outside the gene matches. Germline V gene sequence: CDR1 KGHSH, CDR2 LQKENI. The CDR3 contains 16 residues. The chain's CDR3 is CASSARTGDGANVLTF. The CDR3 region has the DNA TGTGCCAGCTCAGCCCGGACAGGGGACGGGGCCAACGTCCTGACTTTC.

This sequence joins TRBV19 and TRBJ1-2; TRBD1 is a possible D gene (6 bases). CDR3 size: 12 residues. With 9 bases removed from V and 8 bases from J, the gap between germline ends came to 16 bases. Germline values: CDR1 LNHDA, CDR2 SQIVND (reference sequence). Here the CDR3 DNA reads TGTGCCAGCGAAACCCAGGGGAACGGCTACACCTTC. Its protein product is CASETQGNGYTF.

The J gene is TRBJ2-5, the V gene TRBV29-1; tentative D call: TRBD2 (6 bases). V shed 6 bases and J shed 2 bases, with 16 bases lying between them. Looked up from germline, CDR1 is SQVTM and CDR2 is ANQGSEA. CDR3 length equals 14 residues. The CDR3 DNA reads TGCAGCGTAGGTAGCGGAAGGATACAAGAGACCCAGTACTTC. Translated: CSVGSGRIQETQYF.

This CDR3 is CASTAGRMGETQYF. Written as DNA, the CDR3 is TGTGCCAGCACCGCAGGACGGATGGGGGAGACCCAGTACTTC. The rearrangement uses TRBV7-9 and TRBJ2-5, with D hard to call. CDR3 length: 14 residues. Trimming stripped 7 bases from V and 5 bases from J, with 17 bases between. Germline V gene data show CDR1 as SEHNR and CDR2 as FQNEAQ (reference sequence).

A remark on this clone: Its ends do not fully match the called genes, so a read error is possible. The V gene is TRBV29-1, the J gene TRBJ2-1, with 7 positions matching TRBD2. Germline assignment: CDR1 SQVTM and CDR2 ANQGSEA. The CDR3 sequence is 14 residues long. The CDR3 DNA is TGCAGCGTCGAAGAGCGGGGTTTCTACAATGAGCAGTTCTTC. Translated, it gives CSVEERGFYNEQFF.

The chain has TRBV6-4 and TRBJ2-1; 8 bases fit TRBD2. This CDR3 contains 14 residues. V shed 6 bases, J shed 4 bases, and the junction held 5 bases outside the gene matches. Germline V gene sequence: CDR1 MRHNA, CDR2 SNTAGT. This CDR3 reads CASSGLAGYNEQFF. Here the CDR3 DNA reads TGTGCCAGCAGCGGACTAGCAGGGTACAATGAGCAGTTCTTC.

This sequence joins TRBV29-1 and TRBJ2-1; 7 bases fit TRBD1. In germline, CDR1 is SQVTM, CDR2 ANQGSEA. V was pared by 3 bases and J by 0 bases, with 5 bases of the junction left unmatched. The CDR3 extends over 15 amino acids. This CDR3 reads CSVEETGSSYNEQFF. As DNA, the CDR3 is TGCAGCGTTGAGGAGACAGGGAGCTCCTACAATGAGCAGTTCTTC.

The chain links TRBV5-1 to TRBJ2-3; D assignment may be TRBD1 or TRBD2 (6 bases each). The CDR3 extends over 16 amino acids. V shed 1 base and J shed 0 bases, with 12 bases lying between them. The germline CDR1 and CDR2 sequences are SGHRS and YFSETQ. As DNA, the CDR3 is TGCGCCAGCAGCTTGTCGGGGGCGCATAGCACAGATACGCAGTATTTT. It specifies CASSLSGAHSTDTQYF.

The CDR3 DNA is TGTGCCAGCAGCCCTCTGTCGGTTCTTGGTGGCGATGAGCAGTTCTTC. Translated, it gives CASSPLSVLGGDEQFF. The chain has TRBV7-8 and TRBJ2-1, with D unresolved. V was shortened by 5 bases and J by 8 bases, with 22 bases between the two germline ends. Per germline, CDR1 SGHVS and CDR2 FQNEAQ. This CDR3 has 16 amino acids.

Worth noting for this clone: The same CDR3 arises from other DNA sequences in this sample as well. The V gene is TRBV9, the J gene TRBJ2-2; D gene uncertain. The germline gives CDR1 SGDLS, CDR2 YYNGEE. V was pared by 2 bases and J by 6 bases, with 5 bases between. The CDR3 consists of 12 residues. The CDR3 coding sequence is TGTGCCAGCAGCGTCGTCGCCGGGGAGCTGTTTTTT. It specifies CASSVVAGELFF.